This T cell receptor beta chain originates from a study of Graves' ophthalmopathy and Graves' hyperthyroidism (dated by TCRdb to 2017 to 2018). Notes on the research overall: Peripheral blood was collected before any treatment was given, at the time of initial diagnosis. To tell Graves' ophthalmopathy apart from Graves' hyperthyroidism, and to predict which patients would progress to ophthalmopathy, the study relied on TCR beta repertoire signatures. In more than five hyperthyroidism patients, the T-cell repertoires found in thyroid tissue were compared with those found in blood. In total, 120 to 150 blood samples were TCR-sequenced: 40 to 45 ophthalmopathy, some 80 hyperthyroidism and some 17 hyperthyroidism-to-ophthalmopathy patients. After sampling, hyperthyroidism patients received methimazole starting at 30 mg daily, and ophthalmopathy patients received high-dose intravenous methylprednisolone. For independent validation, a separate cohort was made up of 18 to 20 hyperthyroidism patients plus 17 patients who later progressed from hyperthyroidism to ophthalmopathy. To explore V-J signatures that separate ophthalmopathy from hyperthyroidism, a discovery set of about a hundred patients was enrolled, consisting of about 45 with ophthalmopathy and around 57 with stable hyperthyroidism.

Overall study outcomes, separate from this receptor: Sample size was not statistically predetermined, and group allocation was not concealed from the investigators. In cross-validation, the 13-signature model distinguished ophthalmopathy from stable hyperthyroidism with 85% to 90% sensitivity and approximately 81% specificity, and in the test set the corresponding values were about 80% and 75%. In validation, the model predicted ophthalmopathy progression with 70.59% sensitivity and roughly 78% specificity; roughly 11 predicted patients were CT-confirmed with GO in a median of approximately six months. Most expanded thyroid clonotypes with a frequency above 0.001 also appeared in blood, which suggests that blood repertoires may reflect the immune response in the thyroid.

This clonotype is medium-sized (0.01 to 0.1%) in its sample. Its antigen is still unknown. Qualities for individual bases were not recorded, and no much larger clone is one base off. A patient counted as having stable hyperthyroidism if there was no progression to ophthalmopathy within 18 months of follow-up. The hyperthyroidism patients were 18 to 65 years old and newly diagnosed, with a disease duration of less than 2 months. Patients with other autoimmune diseases, uncontrolled infections, pregnancy or lactation were excluded. Diagnosis relied on clinical symptoms, serum thyroxine, TRAb, thyroid ultrasound and orbital computed tomography. Using Ficoll-Paque density gradient centrifugation, PBMCs were isolated from less than 13 ml of fresh peripheral blood. Total RNA was extracted with Trizol reagent and quality-checked on an Agilent 2100 Bioanalyzer. For repertoire sequencing, the TCR beta CDR3 regions were amplified from RNA transcripts. The first round was an RT-PCR using HTBI primers with the Qiagen OneStep RT-PCR kit, and this first round was followed by a second-round multiplex PCR, then size selection and purification. Sequencing of the libraries was carried out on an Illumina HiSeq2000 in paired-end mode with 100 bp reads. For the original study's pipeline: SOAPnuke was used to process the reads, removing any read that contained adapters or uncalled bases, had a mean Phred below 15, or lacked an exact match to the constant primer or identifier. COPE v1.2.5 was used to merge high-quality paired reads. Each unique nucleotide sequence was treated as a clonotype, and MiTCR v1.1 was used to align the clonotypes to the IMGT TRB V, D and J references. The analysis was limited to V-J combinations with a frequency above 0.0001, which together covered 99.2% of the repertoires. For each V-J combination, a TCR clonal expansion and chaos score was defined as F50 clonal expansion divided by the chaos observed in the TCRdist matrix. Features were reduced by Welch's t-statistics and random forest to over 10 V-J combinations, which fed a naive Bayes classifier. Thyroid-blood repertoire similarity was quantified with the Morisita-Horn index. TCRdb reprocessing: public reads trimmed at Q25 with fastp, clones called with MiXCR, in-frame beta chains kept. When rows share a CDR3 protein, they turn into one entry using the most common DNA and genes. The V and J calls come from TCRdb's annotation, not from the publication. The sample records 24,000 or so distinct CDR3 sequences, 48% of which are singletons. 5% to 8.5% of the sample goes to the ten largest clones.

The germline V gene provides CDR1 SGDLS and CDR2 YYNGEE. Including cysteine and phenylalanine, the CDR3 has 17 amino acids. Just CDR3 DNA is preserved here, 51 bases in frame from base 1. Trimming leaves V shorter by 0 bases and J shorter by 2 bases, with the junction holding 5 bases beyond the gene matches. This clonotype was obtained from an adult woman with stable Graves' hyperthyroidism. Sample: peripheral blood. Recombination linked TRBV9 to TRBJ2-2, and TRBD2 matches 9 of the central bases. Read as DNA, the sequence is TGTGCCAGCAGCGTAGGAGCTAGCGGGGCTAACACCGGGGAGCTGTTTTTT. Its amino acids are CASSVGASGANTGELFF. This CDR3, with the reference TRBV9 and TRBJ2-2 proteins standing in past its ends, gives the full variable domain DSGVTQTPKHLITATGQRVTLRCSPRSGDLSVYWYQQSLDQGLQFLIQYYNGEERAKGNILERFSAQQFPDLHSELNLSSLELGDSALYFCASSVGASGANTGELFFGEGSRLTVL.